This T cell receptor (beta chain) is drawn from a study of T cell responses to AZD1222 COVID-19 vaccine. Second-dose timings of about 4 or about 12 weeks were pooled. Sequencing used immunoSEQ multiplex PCR; TCRdb keeps in-frame clones, though not all of them. The sample contains approximately 140,000 clones, roughly 92% of which appear only once. Whole-study results and caveats: Close to half of spike-specific TCRs reportedly recognize unmutated variant regions. Spike-specific TCR breadth and depth went up after people got two AZD1222 doses.

To note about this clone: Antigen specificity is unknown.

The source material was peripheral blood, sampled 28 days after the second AZD1222 dose. The TCR comes from an adult who received the AZD1222 COVID-19 vaccine.

CDR3 bases: TGTGCCAGCAGCTTTCCGGGACAGGGAGGGATCGAAAAACTGTTTTTT. It encodes CASSFPGQGGIEKLFF. The chain is built from TRBV7-8 and TRBJ1-4, with 9 bases identical to TRBD1. V gave up 3 bases and J gave up 8 bases; unmatched junction bases: 10. CDR3 size: 16 residues. Germline assignment: CDR1 SGHVS and CDR2 FQNEAQ.